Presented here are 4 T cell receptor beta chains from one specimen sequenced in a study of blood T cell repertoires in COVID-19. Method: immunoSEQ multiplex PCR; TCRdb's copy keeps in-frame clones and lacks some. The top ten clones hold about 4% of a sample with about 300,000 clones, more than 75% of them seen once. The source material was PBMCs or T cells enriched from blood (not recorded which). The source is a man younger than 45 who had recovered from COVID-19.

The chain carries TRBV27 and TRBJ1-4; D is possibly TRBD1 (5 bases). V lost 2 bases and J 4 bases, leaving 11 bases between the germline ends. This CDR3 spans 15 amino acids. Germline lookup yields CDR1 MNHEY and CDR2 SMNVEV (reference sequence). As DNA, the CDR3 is TGTGCCAGCAGTTTAATAGGGCAGGGTAATGAAAAACTGTTTTTT. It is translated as CASSLIGQGNEKLFF.

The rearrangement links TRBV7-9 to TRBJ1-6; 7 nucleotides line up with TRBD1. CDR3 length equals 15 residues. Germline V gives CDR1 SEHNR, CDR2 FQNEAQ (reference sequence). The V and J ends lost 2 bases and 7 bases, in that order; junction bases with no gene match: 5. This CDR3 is CASSLKGQRNSPLHF. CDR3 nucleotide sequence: TGTGCCAGCAGCTTAAAGGGACAGCGGAATTCACCCCTCCACTTT.

CDR3 DNA sequence: TGCGCCAGCACCCGCGGGGGGGAGCAGTTCTTC. Its protein product is CASTRGGEQFF. The V gene is TRBV5-1, the J gene TRBJ2-1, with 8 bases fitting TRBD2. This CDR3 has 11 amino acids. With V trimmed by 6 bases and J by 10 bases, 3 bases remained unmatched. Germline V gene data show CDR1 as SGHRS and CDR2 as YFSETQ.

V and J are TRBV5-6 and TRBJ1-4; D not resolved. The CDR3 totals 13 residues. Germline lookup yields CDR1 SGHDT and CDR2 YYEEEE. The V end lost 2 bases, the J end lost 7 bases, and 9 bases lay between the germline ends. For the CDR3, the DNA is TGTGCCAGCAGCTTCAACAGTGGTGAAAAACTGTTTTTT. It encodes CASSFNSGEKLFF.